This T cell receptor beta chain is from a study of response to subunit inactivated influenza vaccine. This CDR3 has 14 amino acids. Trimming stripped 2 bases from V and 3 bases from J, with 8 bases between. In germline, CDR1 is SGHTA, CDR2 FQGNSA. TCRdb called the RT-PCR reads again in MiXCR, with one record for every CDR3 protein. The repertoire has about 570,000 distinct CDR3 sequences, roughly 12% of them found once; the top ten carry approximately 11%. This clonotype has more than one count but fewer than ten. These data were likewise used in another study, on T cells expressing NK-cell markers. This second study notes: Researchers built TCR beta cDNA using 5'RACE template switching with UMIs. It was sorted CD3+CD56+NKG2C+, CD3+CD56+NKG2C- and CD3+CD56-NKG2C+ T cells that supplied the TCR beta repertoires. Researchers report these clonotypes also headed the CD3+CD56-NKG2C+ fraction in a handful of donors. Nothing established the HCMV specificity of expanded NKG2C+ T cell clones.

This sample comprised PBMCs from blood, obtained on the day of vaccination. The chain links TRBV7-2 to TRBJ2-1; D is ambiguous. The origin of this receptor is a man between 50 and 59 years old who received an inactivated influenza vaccine. CDR3 bases: TGTGCCAGCAGCTTATCGCACCACTACAATGAGCAGTTCTTC. Amino acid sequence: CASSLSHHYNEQFF.